This TCR beta chain was profiled in a study of T cell responses to AZD1222 COVID-19 vaccine. Study-level points and caveats: The peak T cell response came first, and repertoires were sampled only after it. Unmutated variant regions are reportedly targeted by nearly half of spike-specific TCRs. The study found Spike-specific TCR breadth and depth rose after two AZD1222 doses.

Produced via immunoSEQ multiplex PCR; TCRdb's table is partial and in-frame only. The sample carries about 120,000 clones, 85% to 90% recorded once. The CDR3 has 12 amino acids. Trimming removed 8 bases from V and 7 bases from J, with 18 bases in between. Germline V gives CDR1 SQVTM, CDR2 ANQGSEA. The table lists this clone with a count of one. The antigen remains undetermined. This TCR came from an adult who received the AZD1222 COVID-19 vaccine. V usage is TRBV29-1 and J usage is TRBJ2-7, with D possibly TRBD2 on 8 matching bases. The material sequenced was peripheral blood, taken 28 days after the second AZD1222 dose. In DNA form, the CDR3 reads TGCAGCTTCTCGGGAGGGACAGTAGAGCAGTACTTC. It translates to CSFSGGTVEQYF.